Detailed here is one T cell receptor (beta chain). This specimen belongs to a study of blood T cell repertoires in COVID-19. Background on the study: The origin of the acute and convalescent COVID-19 samples was the United States, Italy and Spain. The cDNA or gDNA used as material had been derived from T cells, B-cell-depleted T cells, or PBMCs.

V lost 4 bases to trimming and J lost 5 bases, with 17 bases between them. This CDR3 region has 15 residues. The germline V gene has CDR1 MGHRA and CDR2 YSYEKL. Source study methods: Reference gene primer amplification yielded estimated nucleated cell counts. The repertoire was sequenced with immunoSEQ multiplex PCR; TCRdb's copy has only in-frame clones and lacks some. The V and J calls and clone size come from that table; D and trimming were worked out from the DNA. Counted here are over 45,000 clones, 65% to 90% occurring once; the ten biggest clones make up about 7%. The sequencing input was peripheral blood. This rearrangement joins TRBV4-1 to TRBJ2-5, with D possibly TRBD1 on 7 matching bases. This clonotype was obtained from a man aged 40-49 years with acute or convalescent COVID-19. The DNA for the CDR3 is TGCGCCAGCAGCCGGACGACAGGGAGCGGGGAGACCCAGTACTTC. It specifies CASSRTTGSGETQYF.